Shown below are 24 T cell receptor beta chains from a single sample sequenced in a study of blood T cell repertoires in COVID-19. Assay used: immunoSEQ multiplex PCR; TCRdb lists only in-frame clones, some missing. The table has approximately 300,000 clones, roughly nine tenths seen once. Sample: peripheral blood. The receptors come from a man between 18 and 29 years old who had recovered from COVID-19.

V usage is TRBV20-1 and J usage is TRBJ2-7, with TRBD2 identical over 8 bases. From germline, CDR1 is DFQATT and CDR2 SNEGSKA (reference sequence). J lost 6 bases, V lost 3 bases, and 7 bases had no gene match. The CDR3 is 13 residues long. CDR3 DNA sequence: TGCAGTGCTAGTGGGACTAGTATTGTCGAGCAGTACTTC. Translation: CSASGTSIVEQYF.

The chain links TRBV6-1 to TRBJ2-5, with a possible D match to TRBD1 (7 bases). Germline V CDR1 and CDR2: MNHNS, SASEGT. V shed 3 bases and J shed 5 bases, with 16 bases lying between them. The CDR3 extends over 15 amino acids. The CDR3 region has the DNA TGTGCCAGCAGTGAGTTCGGGCAGGGGGGCGAGACCCAGTACTTC. It specifies CASSEFGQGGETQYF.

The rearrangement joins TRBV11-3 to TRBJ1-1; the match to TRBD1 covers 7 bases. The V gene's germline CDR1 is SGHNT and CDR2 YENEEA. The length of the CDR3 is 13 residues. J gave up 7 bases and V 2 bases, and 4 bases lay outside the gene matches. The CDR3 nucleotides are TGTGCCAGCAGCTTAAACCGGGACAGTGAAGCTTTCTTT. Translation: CASSLNRDSEAFF.

The rearrangement links TRBV29-1 to TRBJ2-7; TRBD2 agrees at 10 bases. The CDR3 is 13 amino acids. After removal of 4 bases from V and 5 bases from J, the junction contained 5 bases not matched to a gene. Germline lookup yields CDR1 SQVTM and CDR2 ANQGSEA. For the CDR3, the DNA is TGCAGCGTTGTAATAGCGGGAGGACACGAGCAGTACTTC. It encodes CSVVIAGGHEQYF.

The chain is built from TRBV5-1 and TRBJ2-7, with TRBD1 identical over 9 bases. This CDR3 comprises 15 residues. V was clipped by 4 bases and J by 1 base; unmatched bases: 6. Germline V gives CDR1 SGHRS, CDR2 YFSETQ. CDR3 coding DNA: TGCGCCAGCAGCGATCCGGGACAGGGTTCCTACGAGCAGTACTTC. It translates to CASSDPGQGSYEQYF.

This clone was counted between two and nine times. This chain uses TRBV3-1 (or the pseudogene TRBV3-2) with TRBJ2-3; D is unclear. The CDR3 sequence is 15 residues long. Germline CDR1 reads LGHDT; CDR2 reads YNNKEL (reference sequence). V lost 0 bases to trimming and J lost 3 bases, with 10 bases between them. The CDR3 DNA is TGTGCCAGCAGCCAAGACATTGGCGGAACAGATACGCAGTATTTT. Amino acids: CASSQDIGGTDTQYF.

The chain recombines TRBV5-6 with TRBJ2-4; D perhaps matches TRBD1 (6 bases). This CDR3 is 14 amino acids long. V was cut by 0 bases and J by 7 bases, with 11 bases left in between. The V gene's germline CDR1 is SGHDT and CDR2 YYEEEE. The CDR3 sequence is CASSLAGVGNIQYF. CDR3 sequence (DNA): TGTGCCAGCAGCTTGGCAGGGGTTGGGAACATTCAGTACTTC.

The chain is built from TRBV6-1 and TRBJ2-6; D remains ambiguous. The V end was cut by 2 bases, the J end by 0 bases, with 8 bases between. Germline loops: CDR1 MNHNS, CDR2 SASEGT. The CDR3 loop spans 16 amino acids. The CDR3 nucleotides are TGTGCCAGCAGTGAAATAATCTACTCTGGGGCCAACGTCCTGACTTTC. The encoded protein is CASSEIIYSGANVLTF.

The chain combines TRBV6-5 with TRBJ1-2; D gene uncertain. This CDR3 contains 14 residues. Germline V gives CDR1 MNHEY, CDR2 SVGAGI. V was shortened by 0 bases and J by 4 bases, with 9 bases between the two germline ends. CDR3 sequence: CASSYSGSPYGYTF. The CDR3 DNA sequence: TGTGCCAGCAGTTACTCTGGGAGCCCCTATGGCTACACCTTC.

V is TRBV4-1 and J is TRBJ2-1; 13 nucleotides match TRBD2. Germline CDR1 MGHRA, CDR2 YSYEKL. Trimming took 0 bases from V and 0 from J; bases not matched to a gene: 8. The CDR3 sequence is 20 residues long. The CDR3 loop is CASSQEGLAGAESSYNEQFF. DNA for the CDR3: TGCGCCAGCAGCCAAGAAGGACTAGCGGGGGCCGAAAGCTCCTACAATGAGCAGTTCTTC.

V is TRBV5-1 and J is TRBJ2-7; TRBD1 matches 8 bases. The ends lost 0 bases at V and 0 bases at J; junction bases unmatched: 8. This CDR3 comprises 17 residues. The germline CDR1 and CDR2 sequences are SGHRS and YFSETQ. DNA for the CDR3: TGCGCCAGCAGCTTGGGGTCCGGGACAGGAATCTCCTACGAGCAGTACTTC. The encoded protein is CASSLGSGTGISYEQYF. The whole variable domain, remainder taken from reference TRBV5-1 and TRBJ2-7, is KAGVTQTPRYLIKTRGQQVTLSCSPISGHRSVSWYQQTPGQGLQFLFEYFSETQRNKGNFPGRFSGRQFSNSRSEMNVSTLELGDSALYLCASSLGSGTGISYEQYFGPGTRLTVT.

This sequence joins TRBV6-5 and TRBJ2-2; tentatively, D is TRBD1 (5 bases). Trimming removed 0 bases from V and 5 bases from J, with 10 bases in between. The length of the CDR3 is 15 residues. Germline V gives CDR1 MNHEY, CDR2 SVGAGI. CDR3 sequence: CASSYSLGDTGELFF. The CDR3 DNA is TGTGCCAGCAGTTACTCTTTAGGGGATACCGGGGAGCTGTTTTTT.

The gene calls are TRBV7-9 and TRBJ2-7; 7 bases align to TRBD1. Unmatched junction bases numbered 2, after V lost 5 bases and J lost 4 bases. CDR1 is SEHNR, CDR2 FQNEAQ, per germline (reference sequence). The CDR3 runs 12 residues. The CDR3 region has the DNA TGTGCCAGCAGCGAACAGGGGTACGAGCAGTACTTC. This gives the protein CASSEQGYEQYF.

The chain combines TRBV12-3 or TRBV12-4 with TRBJ1-5; D perhaps matches TRBD1 (5 bases). Trimming pared 7 bases from V and 1 base from J, leaving 8 bases between. The length of the CDR3 is 13 residues. The CDR3 DNA follows: TGTGCCAGCATGGCAGGGAGCAATCAGCCCCAGCATTTT. As protein: CASMAGSNQPQHF.

The chain combines TRBV7-3 with TRBJ2-7; 13 bases align to TRBD2. The V segment lost 5 bases and the J segment 2 bases; nucleotides outside the gene matches: 6. The CDR3 is 16 residues long. Germline assignment: CDR1 SGHTA and CDR2 FQGTGA. In DNA, the CDR3 is TGTGCCAGCAGCCCGACTAGCGGGAGGTCTCCCTACGAGCAGTACTTC. This translates into CASSPTSGRSPYEQYF.

This rearrangement joins TRBV6-5 to TRBJ2-1, with a weak D call TRBD1 (5 bases). The CDR3 covers 13 residues. V was clipped by 7 bases and J by 14 bases, with 21 bases between them. The germline gives CDR1 MNHEY, CDR2 SVGAGI. The CDR3 DNA reads as TGTGCCAGCACCCCGGCGGAGACAGCCCGGGAGTTCTTC. Its translation: CASTPAETAREFF.

The V call is TRBV4-2, the J call TRBJ1-2, with 7 positions matching TRBD1. The CDR3 spans 15 residues. The germline gives CDR1 LGHNA, CDR2 YNFKEQ. The junction had 7 bases not matched to a gene; V was cut back by 3 bases and J by 3 bases. Here the CDR3 reads CASSHQTGWDYGYTF. The CDR3 coding sequence is TGTGCCAGCAGCCACCAGACAGGGTGGGACTATGGCTACACCTTC.

The chain couples TRBV9 to TRBJ1-2; 7 bases are a match to TRBD1. The CDR3 is 14 residues long. The V and J ends lost 3 bases and 4 bases, in that order; junction bases with no gene match: 6. CDR1 and CDR2 from the germline V gene are SGDLS and YYNGEE. CDR3 region: CASSEETGSYGYTF. The CDR3 nucleotides are TGTGCCAGCAGCGAGGAGACAGGGTCCTATGGCTACACCTTC. Variable domain in full (rest from reference TRBV9 and TRBJ1-2): DSGVTQTPKHLITATGQRVTLRCSPRSGDLSVYWYQQSLDQGLQFLIQYYNGEERAKGNILERFSAQQFPDLHSELNLSSLELGDSALYFCASSEETGSYGYTFGSGTRLTVV.

The chain carries TRBV5-1 and TRBJ2-7, with 13 bases identical to TRBD2. Trimming cost V 6 bases and J 3 bases; bases outside gene matches: 9. Germline V gene sequence: CDR1 SGHRS, CDR2 YFSETQ. The CDR3 totals 16 residues. The CDR3 DNA reads as TGCGCCAGCACCCCTGGGACTAGCGGGATGAACTACGAGCAGTACTTC. This codes for CASTPGTSGMNYEQYF.

The chain has TRBV4-1 and TRBJ1-5; 9 positions agree with TRBD1. Losses at the gene ends were 3 bases for V and 5 bases for J; bases not matched to a gene: 5. Germline assignment: CDR1 MGHRA and CDR2 YSYEKL. There are 15 residues in the CDR3. The CDR3 spells CASSQAGQGDQPQHF. The DNA of the CDR3 is TGCGCCAGCAGCCAGGCGGGACAGGGAGATCAGCCCCAGCATTTT.

This clone was detected only a few times. The chain combines TRBV15 with TRBJ2-7; 7 positions agree with TRBD1. Per germline, CDR1 LNHNV and CDR2 YYDKDF (reference sequence). With V trimmed by 3 bases and J by 4 bases, 12 bases remained unmatched. There are 16 residues in the CDR3. CDR3 region: CATSSAFRQGGYEQYF. The CDR3 region has the DNA TGTGCCACCAGCAGTGCTTTCCGACAGGGCGGATACGAGCAGTACTTC.

This chain connects TRBV28 to TRBJ2-1, with a possible D match to TRBD2 (6 bases). The CDR3 spans 15 residues. Germline lookup yields CDR1 MDHEN and CDR2 SYDVKM. Trimming took 3 bases from V and 6 from J, leaving 15 bases between them. The CDR3 loop is CASSLGVAVGNEQFF. CDR3 DNA sequence: TGTGCCAGCAGTTTGGGGGTAGCGGTGGGCAATGAGCAGTTCTTC.

The V call is TRBV27, the J call TRBJ2-7; 9 positions match TRBD2. The CDR3 sequence is 18 residues long. Germline V gene lookup returns CDR1 MNHEY and CDR2 SMNVEV (reference sequence). The V segment lost 2 bases and the J segment 0 bases; nucleotides outside the gene matches: 11. CDR3 amino acids: CASSLRMAGGPYSYEQYF. CDR3 coding DNA: TGTGCCAGCAGTTTAAGAATGGCGGGAGGGCCTTACTCCTACGAGCAGTACTTC.

The CDR3 nucleotides read TGTGCCAGCAGCTTGGGGGCAGACCCTGGAAACACCATATATTTT. Protein: CASSLGADPGNTIYF. This sequence joins TRBV5-4 and TRBJ1-3, with D uncertain. This CDR3 contains 15 residues. Trimming took 0 bases from V and 2 from J, leaving 9 bases between them. From germline, CDR1 is SGHNT and CDR2 YYREEE (reference sequence).